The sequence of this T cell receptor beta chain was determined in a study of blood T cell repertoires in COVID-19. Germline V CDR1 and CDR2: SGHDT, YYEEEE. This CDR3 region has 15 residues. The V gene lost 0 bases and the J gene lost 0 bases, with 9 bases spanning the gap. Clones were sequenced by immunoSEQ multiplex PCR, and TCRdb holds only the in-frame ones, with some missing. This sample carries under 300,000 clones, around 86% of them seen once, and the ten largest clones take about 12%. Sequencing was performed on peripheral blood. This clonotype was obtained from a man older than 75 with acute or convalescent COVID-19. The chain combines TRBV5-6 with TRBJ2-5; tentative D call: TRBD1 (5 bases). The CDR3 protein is CASSLGGHHQETQYF. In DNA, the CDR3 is TGTGCCAGCAGCTTGGGCGGACATCACCAAGAGACCCAGTACTTC.